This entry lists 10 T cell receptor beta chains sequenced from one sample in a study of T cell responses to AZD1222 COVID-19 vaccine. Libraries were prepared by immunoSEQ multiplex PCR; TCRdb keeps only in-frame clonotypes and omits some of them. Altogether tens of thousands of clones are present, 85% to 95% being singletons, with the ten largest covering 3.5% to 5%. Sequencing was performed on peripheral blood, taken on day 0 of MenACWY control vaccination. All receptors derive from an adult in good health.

The CDR3 region is CASSLDTSYEQYF. For the CDR3, the DNA is TGTGCCAGCAGTTTAGACACCTCCTACGAGCAGTACTTC. The gene calls are TRBV28 and TRBJ2-7, with D uncertain. Germline V CDR1 and CDR2: MDHEN, SYDVKM. Deletions cut 2 bases from V and 0 bases from J, with 5 bases between. CDR3 length: 13 amino acids.

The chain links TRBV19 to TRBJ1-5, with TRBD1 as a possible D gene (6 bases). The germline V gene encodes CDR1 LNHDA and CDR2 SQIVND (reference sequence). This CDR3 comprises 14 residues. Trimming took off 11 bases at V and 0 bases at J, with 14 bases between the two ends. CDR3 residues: CAGAGANSNQPQHF. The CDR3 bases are TGTGCCGGGGCAGGGGCTAATAGCAATCAGCCCCAGCATTTT.

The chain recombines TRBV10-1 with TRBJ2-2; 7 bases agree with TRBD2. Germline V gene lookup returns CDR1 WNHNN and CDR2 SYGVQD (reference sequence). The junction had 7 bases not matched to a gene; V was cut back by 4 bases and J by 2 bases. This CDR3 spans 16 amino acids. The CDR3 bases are TGCGCCAGCAGTGCGGCTAGCGGTACAAACACCGGGGAGCTGTTTTTT. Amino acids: CASSAASGTNTGELFF.

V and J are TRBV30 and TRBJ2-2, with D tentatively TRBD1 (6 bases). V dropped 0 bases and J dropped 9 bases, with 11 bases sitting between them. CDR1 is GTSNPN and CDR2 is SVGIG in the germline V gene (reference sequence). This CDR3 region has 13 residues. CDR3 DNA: TGTGCCTGGAGTGTGACAGGCCCCCGGGAGCTGTTTTTT. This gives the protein CAWSVTGPRELFF.

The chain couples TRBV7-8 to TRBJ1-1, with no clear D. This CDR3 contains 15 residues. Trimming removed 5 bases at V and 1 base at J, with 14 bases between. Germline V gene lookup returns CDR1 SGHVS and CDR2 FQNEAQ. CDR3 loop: CASSIRHGRNTEAFF. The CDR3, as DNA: TGTGCCAGCAGCATCAGACACGGTCGGAACACTGAAGCTTTCTTT.

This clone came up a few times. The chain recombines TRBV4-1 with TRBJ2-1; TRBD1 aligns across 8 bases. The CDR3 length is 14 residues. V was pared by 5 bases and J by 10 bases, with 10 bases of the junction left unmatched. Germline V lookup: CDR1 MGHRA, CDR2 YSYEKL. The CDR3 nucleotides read TGCGCCAGCAGCTCCCGGGACAGGTCGACCGAGCAGTTCTTC. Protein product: CASSSRDRSTEQFF.

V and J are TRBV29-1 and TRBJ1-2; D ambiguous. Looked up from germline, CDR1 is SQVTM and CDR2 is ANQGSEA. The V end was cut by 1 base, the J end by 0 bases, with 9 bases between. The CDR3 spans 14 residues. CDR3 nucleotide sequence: TGCAGCGTTGAAGGGGCCGCTCCTAACTATGGCTACACCTTC. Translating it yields CSVEGAAPNYGYTF.

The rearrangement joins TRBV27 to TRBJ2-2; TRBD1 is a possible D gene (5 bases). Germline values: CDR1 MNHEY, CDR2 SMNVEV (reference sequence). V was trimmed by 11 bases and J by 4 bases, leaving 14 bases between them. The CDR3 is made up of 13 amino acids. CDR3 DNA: TGTGCCGTCCTTGGGGCAGCCACCGGGGAGCTGTTTTTT. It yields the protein CAVLGAATGELFF.

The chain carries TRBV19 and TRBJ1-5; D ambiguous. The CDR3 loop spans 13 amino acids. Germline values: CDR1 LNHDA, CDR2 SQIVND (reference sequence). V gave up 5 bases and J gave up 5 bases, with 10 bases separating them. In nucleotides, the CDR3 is TGTGCCAGTAGTCCCCAGGAATATCAGCCCCAGCATTTT. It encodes CASSPQEYQPQHF. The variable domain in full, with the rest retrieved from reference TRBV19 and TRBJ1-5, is DGGITQSPKYLFRKEGQNVTLSCEQNLNHDAMYWYRQDPGQGLRLIYYSQIVNDFQKGDIAEGYSVSREKKESFPLTVTSAQKNPTAFYLCASSPQEYQPQHFGDGTRLSIL.

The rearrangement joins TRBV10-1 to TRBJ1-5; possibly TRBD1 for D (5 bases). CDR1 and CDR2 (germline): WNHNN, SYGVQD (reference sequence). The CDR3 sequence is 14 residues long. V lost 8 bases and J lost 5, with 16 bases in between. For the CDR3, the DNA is TGCGCCAGCGTTGGAGACAGACAATATCAGCCCCAGCATTTT. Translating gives CASVGDRQYQPQHF.